This record concerns one T cell receptor beta chain sequence. Trimming took 4 bases from V and 7 from J, leaving 14 bases between them. The germline V gene encodes CDR1 SGHDT and CDR2 YYEEEE. The CDR3 has 14 amino acids. The sample's time point: persistent/refractory GD, antithyroid drugs over 5 years with positive TRAb. From PBMCs, RNA was extracted and then used to make the TCR library. These data belong to a study of regulatory T cells in long-lasting Graves disease. The TCR beta library used iRepertoire HTBI primers with Arm-PCR amplification of CDR3. Via MiXCR, TCRdb re-called the multiplex PCR reads, giving one row per CDR3 protein. The table shows about 470,000 distinct CDR3 sequences, with roughly 21% occurring only once.

V and J are TRBV5-6 and TRBJ2-2, with a weak D call TRBD2 (6 bases). The origin of this receptor is a female donor with Graves disease. The sample consisted of peripheral blood mononuclear cells (PBMCs), taken when the disease was refractory, from a patient treated with antithyroid drugs. CDR3 in amino acids: CASSRDFRGGELFF. The CDR3 region has the DNA TGTGCCAGCAGCCGGGACTTCCGAGGCGGGGAGCTGTTTTTT.